This T cell receptor beta chain originates from a study of human T cells and chemical hapten exposure. Study summary: The patient population, which was mostly female, had alopecia areata, totalis or universalis.

In its sample, this clonotype was seen once. Time point: patch test 1, 2 weeks after DPC sensitization. Described treatment: therapeutic diphenylcyclopropenone sensitization with weekly scalp DPC. Germline CDR1 SGHAT, CDR2 FQNNGV. The junction had 5 bases not matched to a gene; V was cut back by 4 bases and J by 4 bases. This CDR3 has 14 amino acids. TCRdb analysed the RACE reads with MiXCR anew, one entry per CDR3 protein. The sample shows some 170,000 distinct CDR3 sequences, approximately 20% of them seen only once. The sample in question was whole blood, obtained in connection with sensitization to the hapten diphenylcyclopropenone (DPC). This receptor was identified in a woman aged 50 to 60 with alopecia areata. Some clones in this sample may be carry-over from other donors' samples. The gene calls are TRBV11-2 and TRBJ2-5; 8 positions match TRBD1. CDR3 loop: CASSSWTGLETQYF. The CDR3 region has the DNA TGTGCCAGCAGCTCCTGGACAGGGTTAGAGACCCAGTACTTC. Full variable domain (rest looked up from reference TRBV11-2 and TRBJ2-5): EAGVAQSPRYKIIEKRQSVAFWCNPISGHATLYWYQQILGQGPKLLIQFQNNGVVDDSQLPKDRFSAERLKGVDSTLKIQPAKLEDSAVYLCASSSWTGLETQYFGPGTRLLVL.